The entry that follows covers one TCR beta chain sequence. The target antigen is unknown. Only in-frame clones appear in the TCRdb table, and some are missing; sequencing was by immunoSEQ multiplex PCR. Of approximately 2.4 million clones in the sample, 90% to 97% were seen once. Germline V gene data show CDR1 as MNHEY and CDR2 as SVGAGI. Deletions cut 2 bases from V and 4 bases from J, with 14 bases between. The CDR3 has 15 residues. These data originate in a study of shared clonotypes between healthy human individuals. Study results and caveats: Generally, estimated richness proved larger in naive subsets than it did in memory subsets.

This receptor was identified in a man in his late teens or twenties in good health. The genes are TRBV6-5 and TRBJ1-1, with a possible D match to TRBD1 (5 bases). Sequences were obtained from naive CD4+ T cells sorted from blood. Subset: CD45RA+ positively selected. CDR3 residues: CASSYAPGKGTEAFF. CDR3 sequence (DNA): TGTGCCAGCAGTTACGCGCCAGGGAAGGGCACTGAAGCTTTCTTT.